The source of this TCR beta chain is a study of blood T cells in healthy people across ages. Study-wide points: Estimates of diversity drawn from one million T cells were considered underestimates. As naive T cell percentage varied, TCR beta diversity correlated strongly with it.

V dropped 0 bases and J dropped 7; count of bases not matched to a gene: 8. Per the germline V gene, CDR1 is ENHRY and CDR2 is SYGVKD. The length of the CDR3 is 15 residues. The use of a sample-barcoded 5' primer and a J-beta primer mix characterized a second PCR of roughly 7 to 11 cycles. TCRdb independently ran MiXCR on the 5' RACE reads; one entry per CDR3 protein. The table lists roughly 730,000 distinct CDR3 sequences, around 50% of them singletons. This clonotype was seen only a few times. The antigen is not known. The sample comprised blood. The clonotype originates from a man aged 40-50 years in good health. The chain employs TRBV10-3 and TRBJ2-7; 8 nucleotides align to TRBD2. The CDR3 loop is CAISESRGREGEQYF. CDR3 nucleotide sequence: TGTGCCATCAGTGAGTCGAGGGGACGGGAGGGGGAGCAGTACTTC.